The rows below give T cell receptor beta chains drawn from one sample of a study of shared clonotypes between healthy human individuals. Assay used: immunoSEQ multiplex PCR; TCRdb lists only in-frame clones, some missing. Counted here are some 350,000 clones, around two thirds occurring once; the ten biggest clones make up 9% to 12%. The specimen sequenced was memory CD4+ T cells sorted from blood. These receptors originate from a man between 25 and 39 years old in good health. The CDR3 runs from the conserved cysteine through the conserved F or W. Fields, in order: clone size, D gene, J gene, V gene, CDR3 protein, CDR3 DNA. D genes are given only for firm matches. The size field is filled for only some rows; it gives once, few, many or a size class.

abundance: few; d_gene: -; j_gene: TRBJ2-7; v_gene: TRBV5-1; CDR3aa: CASSLNPGGDEQYF; CDR3nt: TGCGCCAGCAGCTTGAATCCAGGGGGGGACGAGCAGTACTTC
abundance: -; d_gene: -; j_gene: TRBJ2-5; v_gene: TRBV7-7; CDR3aa: CASRRLGEETQYF; CDR3nt: TGTGCCAGCAGACGCCTGGGGGAGGAGACCCAGTACTTC
abundance: many; d_gene: -; j_gene: TRBJ1-2; v_gene: TRBV7-8; CDR3aa: CASSLEARATFYGYTF; CDR3nt: TGTGCCAGCAGCTTAGAGGCCCGAGCAACCTTCTATGGCTACACCTTC
abundance: -; d_gene: TRBD1; j_gene: TRBJ1-1; v_gene: TRBV29-1; CDR3aa: CSVERDRGTEAFF; CDR3nt: TGCAGCGTTGAAAGGGACAGGGGCACTGAAGCTTTCTTT
abundance: -; d_gene: -; j_gene: TRBJ2-5; v_gene: TRBV28; CDR3aa: CASTTLWGYQETQYF; CDR3nt: TGTGCCAGCACCACTCTCTGGGGGTACCAAGAGACCCAGTACTTC
abundance: -; d_gene: TRBD2; j_gene: TRBJ2-7; v_gene: TRBV28; CDR3aa: CASRRQAGFNYEQYF; CDR3nt: TGTGCCAGCAGGCGCCAAGCGGGGTTTAACTACGAGCAGTACTTC
abundance: -; d_gene: -; j_gene: TRBJ1-2; v_gene: TRBV14; CDR3aa: CASSQQGRSGYTF; CDR3nt: TGTGCCAGCAGCCAACAGGGTAGAAGTGGCTACACCTTC
abundance: -; d_gene: -; j_gene: TRBJ2-7; v_gene: TRBV7-8; CDR3aa: CASSGLVYF; CDR3nt: TGTGCCAGTTCAGGACTGGTGTACTTC
abundance: once; d_gene: -; j_gene: TRBJ2-3; v_gene: TRBV27; CDR3aa: CASSFGGMTDTQYF; CDR3nt: TGTGCCAGCAGTTTCGGGGGTATGACAGATACGCAGTATTTT
abundance: -; d_gene: -; j_gene: TRBJ1-3; v_gene: TRBV5-1; CDR3aa: CASSGDSGNTIYF; CDR3nt: TGCGCCAGCAGCGGGGACTCTGGAAACACCATATATTTT
abundance: -; d_gene: TRBD2; j_gene: TRBJ2-7; v_gene: TRBV19; CDR3aa: CASSGSGNSYEQYF; CDR3nt: TGTGCCAGTAGCGGTAGCGGGAACTCCTACGAGCAGTACTTC
abundance: -; d_gene: -; j_gene: TRBJ1-3; v_gene: TRBV6-1; CDR3aa: CASAQGRSSGNTIYF; CDR3nt: TGTGCCAGCGCCCAGGGAAGGTCCTCTGGAAACACCATATATTTT
abundance: -; d_gene: -; j_gene: TRBJ2-1; v_gene: TRBV27; CDR3aa: CASSPKRQSSYNEQFF; CDR3nt: TGTGCCAGCAGCCCAAAGAGACAGAGCTCCTACAATGAGCAGTTCTTC
abundance: once; d_gene: -; j_gene: TRBJ1-4; v_gene: TRBV19; CDR3aa: CASDGKRNEKLFF; CDR3nt: TGTGCCAGCGACGGGAAACGGAATGAAAAACTGTTTTTT
abundance: once; d_gene: TRBD2; j_gene: TRBJ2-7; v_gene: TRBV28; CDR3aa: CASSALAGRSSYEQYF; CDR3nt: TGTGCCAGCAGTGCTCTAGCGGGACGGAGCTCCTACGAGCAGTACTTC
abundance: -; d_gene: -; j_gene: TRBJ2-7; v_gene: TRBV5-1; CDR3aa: CASSLSEPAYEQYF; CDR3nt: TGCGCCAGCAGCTTGTCGGAACCGGCCTACGAGCAGTACTTC
abundance: few; d_gene: -; j_gene: TRBJ2-7; v_gene: TRBV5-4; CDR3aa: CASSSAGTTQYEQYF; CDR3nt: TGTGCCAGCAGCTCGGCCGGGACCACACAATACGAGCAGTACTTC
abundance: -; d_gene: TRBD1; j_gene: TRBJ2-1; v_gene: TRBV25-1; CDR3aa: CASSELGQGSYNEQFF; CDR3nt: TGTGCCAGCAGTGAACTCGGACAGGGGAGTTACAATGAGCAGTTCTTC
abundance: -; d_gene: -; j_gene: TRBJ1-2; v_gene: TRBV10-1; CDR3aa: CASLRRNGTPNGGYTF; CDR3nt: TGCGCCAGCCTTAGGCGGAACGGGACACCAAATGGTGGCTACACCTTC
abundance: once; d_gene: -; j_gene: TRBJ2-1; v_gene: TRBV11-2; CDR3aa: CASSSPRGSYNEQFF; CDR3nt: TGTGCCAGCAGCTCCCCCCGGGGCTCCTACAATGAGCAGTTCTTC
abundance: -; d_gene: TRBD1; j_gene: TRBJ2-7; v_gene: TRBV18; CDR3aa: CASSPPGQNEQYF; CDR3nt: TGTGCCAGCTCACCCCCGGGACAGAACGAGCAGTACTTC
abundance: -; d_gene: TRBD2; j_gene: TRBJ2-3; v_gene: TRBV5-1; CDR3aa: CASSLLVGVAGGQDTQYF; CDR3nt: TGCGCCAGCAGCTTGTTAGTAGGGGTAGCGGGAGGTCAAGATACGCAGTATTTT
abundance: -; d_gene: TRBD2; j_gene: TRBJ2-1; v_gene: TRBV5-4; CDR3aa: CASSTATSGSDEQFF; CDR3nt: TGTGCCAGCAGCACCGCGACTAGCGGGAGTGATGAGCAGTTCTTC
abundance: -; d_gene: TRBD1; j_gene: TRBJ1-5; v_gene: TRBV2; CDR3aa: CASTRWGQGNQPQHF; CDR3nt: TGTGCCAGCACACGGTGGGGACAGGGTAATCAGCCCCAGCATTTT
abundance: -; d_gene: -; j_gene: TRBJ2-5; v_gene: TRBV5-1; CDR3aa: CASSSGVGKLETQYF; CDR3nt: TGCGCCAGCAGCAGCGGAGTGGGGAAATTAGAGACCCAGTACTTC
abundance: few; d_gene: TRBD1; j_gene: TRBJ1-5; v_gene: TRBV4-3; CDR3aa: CASSQAAGGNQPQHF; CDR3nt: TGCGCCAGCAGCCAAGCGGCAGGGGGAAATCAGCCCCAGCATTTT
abundance: few; d_gene: -; j_gene: TRBJ1-2; v_gene: TRBV5-1; CDR3aa: CASSLGGGQEGYTF; CDR3nt: TGCGCCAGCAGCTTGGGAGGCGGGCAGGAAGGCTACACCTTC
abundance: -; d_gene: -; j_gene: TRBJ2-3; v_gene: TRBV5-4; CDR3aa: CASSFVADTDTQYF; CDR3nt: TGTGCCAGCAGCTTTGTGGCAGACACAGATACGCAGTATTTT
abundance: -; d_gene: TRBD1; j_gene: TRBJ2-7; v_gene: TRBV28; CDR3aa: CASSSRDRAPEQYF; CDR3nt: TGTGCCAGCAGCTCCCGGGACAGGGCGCCGGAGCAGTACTTC
abundance: once; d_gene: -; j_gene: TRBJ2-7; v_gene: TRBV27; CDR3aa: CASSLSWTQYEQYF; CDR3nt: TGTGCCAGCAGTTTATCGTGGACTCAGTACGAGCAGTACTTC
abundance: few; d_gene: -; j_gene: TRBJ2-7; v_gene: TRBV6-6; CDR3aa: CASSYVGATYEQYF; CDR3nt: TGTGCCAGCAGTTACGTGGGGGCCACCTACGAGCAGTACTTC
abundance: -; d_gene: -; j_gene: TRBJ1-1; v_gene: TRBV6-1; CDR3aa: CASSGGANTEAFF; CDR3nt: TGTGCCAGCAGTGGGGGAGCGAACACTGAAGCTTTCTTT
abundance: -; d_gene: -; j_gene: TRBJ1-2; v_gene: TRBV5-1; CDR3aa: CASNPGQLNYGYTF; CDR3nt: TGCGCCAGCAACCCAGGACAGCTTAACTATGGCTACACCTTC
abundance: -; d_gene: -; j_gene: TRBJ2-2; v_gene: TRBV7-2; CDR3aa: CASSSLRGPNTGELFF; CDR3nt: TGTGCCAGCAGCTCCCTGAGAGGACCTAACACCGGGGAGCTGTTTTTT
abundance: once; d_gene: TRBD2; j_gene: TRBJ2-7; v_gene: TRBV6-1; CDR3aa: CASSESLTSGSYEQYF; CDR3nt: TGTGCCAGCAGTGAAAGTTTGACTAGCGGGAGCTACGAGCAGTACTTC
abundance: -; d_gene: TRBD1; j_gene: TRBJ1-4; v_gene: TRBV5-1; CDR3aa: CASSPTALGDRNEKLFF; CDR3nt: TGCGCCAGCAGCCCGACCGCCTTAGGGGACAGAAACGAAAAACTGTTTTTT